This T cell receptor beta chain was retrieved from a study of blood T cell repertoires in COVID-19. Background on the study: From the United States, Italy and Spain came samples of acute and convalescent COVID-19. Sources were T cells, B-cell-depleted T cells, or PBMCs; the material itself was cDNA or gDNA.

In the authors' methods: Reference gene primer amplification gave nucleated cell count estimates. Repertoires were generated with immunoSEQ multiplex PCR, while TCRdb's copy carries only in-frame clones and drops some. V, J and clone size derive from that table, while D and trimming were established from the DNA sequence. The data show under 40,000 clones, roughly 80% seen once. The germline gives CDR1 SGHRS, CDR2 YFSETQ. The V and J ends lost 2 bases and 1 base respectively, with 12 bases between them. This CDR3 region has 15 residues. The chain carries TRBV5-1 and TRBJ1-1, with D possibly being TRBD1 (5 bases). This receptor was identified in a middle-aged man with active or convalescent COVID-19. The source material was peripheral blood. For the CDR3, the DNA is TGCGCCAGCAGCTTAGGGGATTGGGCGAACACTGAAGCTTTCTTT. Its protein product is CASSLGDWANTEAFF.